A selection of T cell receptor beta chains follows, all from one sample in a study of blood T cells in healthy people across ages. Via MiXCR, TCRdb re-called the 5' RACE reads, giving one row per CDR3 protein. The table includes a few hundred thousand distinct CDR3 sequences, about 49% detected once. The source material was blood. These receptor sequences come from a man in his sixties in good health. The CDR3 runs from the conserved cysteine through the conserved F or W. The order of the fields is V gene, clone size, D gene, J gene, CDR3 DNA, CDR3 protein. A D gene is named only where the DNA matches it firmly. Clone sizes are given selectively: once, few, many, or a class where the clone is expanded.

v_call: TRBV7-7
clone_size: few
d_call: TRBD1
j_call: TRBJ2-3
cdr3_nt: TGTGCTAGCAGCTCTGGACAGGGGGGATCAGATACGCAGTATTTT
cdr3_aa: CASSSGQGGSDTQYF

v_call: TRBV7-9
clone_size: many
d_call: NA
j_call: TRBJ2-7
cdr3_nt: TGTGCCAGCAGCTTAGGCGGAGGGGGAAGAATCCTGTATGATGAGCAGTACTTC
cdr3_aa: CASSLGGGGRILYDEQYF

v_call: TRBV2
clone_size: few
d_call: NA
j_call: TRBJ2-7
cdr3_nt: TGTGCCAGCGTCGGGCTAGCTGCTCGCTCCTACGAGCAGTACTTC
cdr3_aa: CASVGLAARSYEQYF

v_call: TRBV20-1
clone_size: NA
d_call: NA
j_call: TRBJ1-2
cdr3_nt: TGCAGTGCTCCCACCGAGAACTATGGCTACACCTTC
cdr3_aa: CSAPTENYGYTF

v_call: TRBV7-2
clone_size: NA
d_call: NA
j_call: TRBJ1-2
cdr3_nt: TGTGCCAGCAGCTCCACAGGGTTGATCTATGGCTACACCTTC
cdr3_aa: CASSSTGLIYGYTF

v_call: TRBV25-1
clone_size: NA
d_call: NA
j_call: TRBJ2-1
cdr3_nt: TGTGCCAGCAGTGAGGGGGACGGGCCCGTTCGTAATGAGCAGTTCTTC
cdr3_aa: CASSEGDGPVRNEQFF

v_call: TRBV2
clone_size: NA
d_call: NA
j_call: TRBJ2-5
cdr3_nt: TGTGCCAGCAGCCGGGTCAAACAAGAGACCCAGTACTTC
cdr3_aa: CASSRVKQETQYF

v_call: TRBV2
clone_size: NA
d_call: TRBD1
j_call: TRBJ1-4
cdr3_nt: TGTGCCAGCAGAGCGACAGGGGTAACTAATGAAAAACTGTTTTTT
cdr3_aa: CASRATGVTNEKLFF

v_call: TRBV27
clone_size: NA
d_call: NA
j_call: TRBJ1-2
cdr3_nt: TGTGCCAGCAGTTTTATACCCCAGGCGGGGGAGAACTATGGCTACACCTTC
cdr3_aa: CASSFIPQAGENYGYTF

v_call: TRBV7-9
clone_size: few
d_call: TRBD1
j_call: TRBJ1-1
cdr3_nt: TGTGCCAGCAGCAAACAGGGGGCGTTGACTGAAGCTTTCTTT
cdr3_aa: CASSKQGALTEAFF

v_call: TRBV11-2
clone_size: NA
d_call: NA
j_call: TRBJ2-7
cdr3_nt: TGTGCCAGCAGCTTAGATTACAGGGGAGGGGAGCAGTACTTC
cdr3_aa: CASSLDYRGGEQYF

v_call: TRBV13
clone_size: many
d_call: NA
j_call: TRBJ2-4
cdr3_nt: TGTGCCAGCAGCTTAGGGGAAAACATTCAGTACTTC
cdr3_aa: CASSLGENIQYF

v_call: TRBV6-1
clone_size: NA
d_call: NA
j_call: TRBJ2-7
cdr3_nt: TGTGCCAGCAGTGCCGGGATAGTCTACGAGCAGTACTTC
cdr3_aa: CASSAGIVYEQYF

v_call: TRBV7-2
clone_size: NA
d_call: TRBD1
j_call: TRBJ2-4
cdr3_nt: TGTGCCAGCAGCCTATCGACAGGGGGTGCCAAAAACATTCAGTACTTC
cdr3_aa: CASSLSTGGAKNIQYF

v_call: TRBV20-1
clone_size: once
d_call: NA
j_call: TRBJ2-1
cdr3_nt: TGCAGTGCCGGTGGGCAGTTCTTC
cdr3_aa: CSAGGQFF

v_call: TRBV6-5
clone_size: NA
d_call: NA
j_call: TRBJ1-1
cdr3_nt: TGTGCCAGCAGTTACACAGGTAACACTGAAGCTTTCTTT
cdr3_aa: CASSYTGNTEAFF

v_call: TRBV29-1
clone_size: NA
d_call: NA
j_call: TRBJ1-2
cdr3_nt: TGCAGCGTTGAAGAAGCACAGCCACCCTATGGCTACACCTTC
cdr3_aa: CSVEEAQPPYGYTF

v_call: TRBV30
clone_size: once
d_call: TRBD2
j_call: TRBJ2-7
cdr3_nt: TGTGCCTGGAGTGTAAATGGGCTAGCGGGAGTATCGTCCTACAATGAGCAGTACTTC
cdr3_aa: CAWSVNGLAGVSSYNEQYF

v_call: TRBV11-2
clone_size: NA
d_call: TRBD2
j_call: TRBJ2-3
cdr3_nt: TGTGCCAGCAGCTTGTTCCCTAGCGGGACTAGCACAGATACGCAGTATTTT
cdr3_aa: CASSLFPSGTSTDTQYF

v_call: TRBV7-9
clone_size: few
d_call: NA
j_call: TRBJ1-4
cdr3_nt: TGTGCCAGCAGCTTAGGGGTCCGAACTAATGAAAAACTGTTTTTT
cdr3_aa: CASSLGVRTNEKLFF

v_call: TRBV7-2
clone_size: few
d_call: NA
j_call: TRBJ1-2
cdr3_nt: TGTGCCAGCAGCCCCAAGACAGGTTTCCGTGGCTACACCTTC
cdr3_aa: CASSPKTGFRGYTF

v_call: TRBV6-5
clone_size: NA
d_call: NA
j_call: TRBJ2-1
cdr3_nt: TGTGCCAGCAGTTCGTCCCCCGGGGGAAGTTCACTTGAGCAGTTCTTC
cdr3_aa: CASSSSPGGSSLEQFF

v_call: TRBV6-5
clone_size: NA
d_call: NA
j_call: TRBJ2-7
cdr3_nt: TGTGCCAGCAGGAGCGGATTTTCCTACGAGCAGTACTTC
cdr3_aa: CASRSGFSYEQYF

v_call: TRBV12-3/TRBV12-4
clone_size: NA
d_call: NA
j_call: TRBJ2-7
cdr3_nt: TGTGCCAGCAGTCTCTGGGACTTACGCGAGCAGTACTTC
cdr3_aa: CASSLWDLREQYF

v_call: TRBV7-2
clone_size: NA
d_call: TRBD2
j_call: TRBJ2-1
cdr3_nt: TGTGCCAGCAACTCACGGACTAGCGGGCAGCAGTTCTTC
cdr3_aa: CASNSRTSGQQFF

v_call: TRBV2
clone_size: NA
d_call: NA
j_call: TRBJ2-5
cdr3_nt: TGTGCCAGCAGTCGACAGGTGCTAAGTGAGCAGTACTTC
cdr3_aa: CASSRQVLSEQYF

v_call: TRBV6-5
clone_size: NA
d_call: TRBD1
j_call: TRBJ2-7
cdr3_nt: TGTGCCAGCAGTTACACCGACAGGGCGCTCCCCTACGAGCAGTACTTC
cdr3_aa: CASSYTDRALPYEQYF

v_call: TRBV6-5
clone_size: NA
d_call: NA
j_call: TRBJ2-3
cdr3_nt: TGTGCCAGCAGTCGGACAGGGACTAGTTTTGATACGCAGTATTTT
cdr3_aa: CASSRTGTSFDTQYF

v_call: TRBV29-1
clone_size: few
d_call: TRBD2
j_call: TRBJ2-2
cdr3_nt: TGCAGCGCCTTTAGCGGGAGAGGGGCCGGGGAGCTGTTTTTT
cdr3_aa: CSAFSGRGAGELFF

v_call: TRBV7-2
clone_size: NA
d_call: NA
j_call: TRBJ2-7
cdr3_nt: TGTGCCAGCACCACCCAGGTCTCCCTCCGCGAGCAGTACTTC
cdr3_aa: CASTTQVSLREQYF

v_call: TRBV29-1
clone_size: NA
d_call: TRBD1
j_call: TRBJ2-5
cdr3_nt: TGCAGCGTTGAAGACTTGGGACAGGGGATCGAGACCCAGTACTTC
cdr3_aa: CSVEDLGQGIETQYF

v_call: TRBV6-5
clone_size: NA
d_call: NA
j_call: TRBJ2-3
cdr3_nt: TGTGCCAGCACCAGGGGGGCTGGAGATACGCAGTATTTT
cdr3_aa: CASTRGAGDTQYF